The rows below give T cell receptor beta chains drawn from one sample of a study of tumor-infiltrating lymphocytes in primary liver carcinoma. MiXCR was run by TCRdb on the multiplex PCR reads, yielding one entry per CDR3 protein. The table has 80,000 or so distinct CDR3 sequences, around 75% seen once; the top ten hold about 13%. The sequenced sample was liver tumor tissue from sampling region 4. The receptors derive from a woman aged 55-70 years with primary liver carcinoma and hepatitis B virus infection. The CDR3 runs from the conserved cysteine through the conserved F or W. The order of the fields is clone size, D gene, J gene, V gene, CDR3 protein, CDR3 DNA. The D gene is left open where the match is weak. For some rows the clone size is stated as once, few or many, or as a class when expanded; others skip it.

NA | TRBD1 | TRBJ2-7 | TRBV20-1 | CSARQSPDRGPADHSYEQYF | TGCAGTGCTAGACAATCCCCCGACAGGGGGCCGGCGGACCACTCCTACGAGCAGTACTTC
NA | TRBD1 | TRBJ1-6 | TRBV12-3/TRBV12-4 | CASSKGTGTSPLHF | TGTGCCAGCAGTAAGGGGACAGGGACTTCACCCCTCCATTTT
NA | NA | TRBJ2-3 | TRBV5-1 | CASSSRPFSADTQYF | TGCGCCAGCAGCTCTCGACCCTTTAGCGCGGATACGCAGTATTTT
medium-sized | NA | TRBJ1-2 | TRBV11-2 | CASSLDTTGIYGYTF | TGTGCCAGCAGCTTGGATACGACAGGAATCTATGGCTACACCTTC
many | NA | TRBJ2-3 | TRBV6-5 | CASSYSRTYGGDRTQYF | TGTGCCAGCAGTTACTCTCGCACTTATGGAGGGGATCGTACGCAGTATTTT
NA | NA | TRBJ2-1 | TRBV6-4 | CASRGGLGGENEQFF | TGTGCCAGCAGAGGAGGACTAGGGGGCGAGAATGAGCAGTTCTTC
few | NA | TRBJ1-5 | TRBV28 | CASSLSALRLRENSNQPQHF | TGTGCCAGCAGTTTGTCCGCCCTAAGGTTAAGGGAAAATAGCAATCAGCCCCAGCATTTT
NA | NA | TRBJ2-1 | TRBV11-3 | CASRATTGGQYDEQFF | TGTGCCAGCAGGGCGACTACCGGAGGCCAATACGATGAGCAGTTCTTC
NA | NA | TRBJ1-2 | TRBV29-1 | CIVAQGAEDGYTF | NA
NA | NA | TRBJ1-5 | TRBV20-1 | CSAIGARHSNQPQHF | TGCAGTGCTATAGGTGCGAGACATAGCAATCAGCCCCAGCATTTT
many | NA | TRBJ1-5 | TRBV7-9 | CASSSGGPQHF | TGTGCCAGCTCCTCCGGGGGACCCCAGCATTTT
many | TRBD1 | TRBJ2-7 | TRBV6-1 | CASSEEEAGGNEQYF | TGTGCCAGCAGTGAAGAGGAAGCAGGGGGAAACGAGCAGTACTTC
NA | NA | TRBJ2-7 | TRBV2 | CASNSGAHEPYF | TGTGCCAGCAATAGCGGAGCCCACGAGCCGTACTTC
NA | NA | TRBJ2-1 | TRBV25-1 | CASSEGRKGNEQFF | TGTGCCAGCAGTGAAGGTAGGAAGGGCAATGAGCAGTTCTTC
NA | NA | TRBJ1-4 | TRBV12-3/TRBV12-4 | CANSFSPTFTTNEKLFF | TGTGCCAACAGTTTTTCACCCACTTTCACAACTAATGAAAAACTGTTTTTT
NA | NA | TRBJ2-1 | TRBV10-2 | CASRTHPASSAGNEQFF | TGCGCCAGCAGAACACACCCGGCGAGCTCGGCTGGGAATGAGCAGTTCTTC
NA | NA | TRBJ2-1 | TRBV5-1 | CASSLGPDNNEQFF | TGCGCCAGCAGCCTAGGTCCAGACAACAACGAGCAGTTCTTC
NA | NA | TRBJ1-2 | TRBV10-2 | CASRRDSVNYGYTF | TGCGCCAGCAGGCGAGACAGTGTTAACTATGGCTACACCTTC
many | NA | TRBJ2-3 | TRBV7-8 | CASSLAGLEDTQYF | TGTGCCAGCAGCTTAGCGGGATTAGAAGATACGCAGTATTTT
once | TRBD2 | TRBJ2-3 | TRBV6-5 | CASSYLGSGTSGSGDTDTQYF | TGTGCCAGCAGTTACCTAGGGTCCGGGACTAGCGGGAGCGGGGACACAGACACGCAGTATTTT
once | NA | TRBJ2-4 | TRBV11-2 | CASSVSHLWNIQYF | TGTGCCAGCAGTGTATCCCACTTGTGGAACATTCAGTACTTC
few | TRBD2 | TRBJ2-1 | TRBV4-2 | CASRQGPGLAAVEQFF | TGTGCCAGCAGGCAAGGACCGGGACTAGCTGCCGTGGAGCAGTTCTTC
NA | TRBD1 | TRBJ1-1 | TRBV6-5 | CARSLQGLGNTEAFF | TGTGCTCGCAGTTTACAGGGGTTGGGGAACACTGAAGCTTTCTTT
NA | NA | TRBJ1-5 | TRBV6-1 | CASSERPGVSNPPQHF | TGTGCCAGCAGTGAACGTCCGGGGGTAAGCAATCCGCCCCAGCATTTC
NA | NA | TRBJ1-1 | TRBV6-5 | CASSLNPFTETFF | TGTGCCAGCAGTTTGAACCCGTTCACTGAAACTTTCTTC
NA | NA | TRBJ2-1 | TRBV29-1 | CSATRGRGGNERFF | TGCAGCGCCACAAGGGGCAGGGGGGGGAATGAGCGGTTCTTC
many | NA | TRBJ1-1 | TRBV28 | CASSTNRIMNTEAFF | TGTGCCAGCAGTACAAACAGGATAATGAACACTGAAGCTTTCTTT
NA | NA | TRBJ2-1 | TRBV6-1 | CASSVRGRGGNVQFF | TGTGCCAGCAGTGTGAGGGGCAGGGGTGGCAATGTGCAGTTCTTC
NA | TRBD1 | TRBJ2-1 | TRBV29-1 | CSGRTGRPYDGQFF | TGCAGCGGGAGGACAGGGCGACCCTACGATGGGCAGTTTTTC
NA | NA | TRBJ1-5 | TRBV11-2 | CAGSLRGLTYTSDTQHF | TGTGCCGGCAGCTTAAGGGGACTAACGTACACGTCAGATACGCAGCATTTT
many | TRBD2 | TRBJ2-7 | TRBV6-1 | CASSEISGSHLEQYF | TGTGCCAGCAGTGAAATAAGCGGGAGCCACCTCGAGCAGTACTTC
many | NA | TRBJ1-2 | TRBV12-3/TRBV12-4 | CASSLGRSYTF | TGTGCCAGCAGTTTAGGACGGAGCTACACCTTC
many | TRBD1 | TRBJ2-1 | TRBV29-1 | CSAPGQGAGITKGQFF | TGCAGCGCCCCGGGACAGGGGGCCGGAATCACAAAAGGGCAGTTCTTC
NA | NA | TRBJ2-4 | TRBV28 | CASSFLVTELAKNIQYF | TGTGCCAGCAGTTTCCTCGTGACAGAGCTAGCCAAGAACATTCAGTACTTC
NA | NA | TRBJ2-3 | TRBV29-1 | CSALTGEEDTQYF | TGCAGCGCATTAACAGGGGAGGAAGATACGCAGTATTTT